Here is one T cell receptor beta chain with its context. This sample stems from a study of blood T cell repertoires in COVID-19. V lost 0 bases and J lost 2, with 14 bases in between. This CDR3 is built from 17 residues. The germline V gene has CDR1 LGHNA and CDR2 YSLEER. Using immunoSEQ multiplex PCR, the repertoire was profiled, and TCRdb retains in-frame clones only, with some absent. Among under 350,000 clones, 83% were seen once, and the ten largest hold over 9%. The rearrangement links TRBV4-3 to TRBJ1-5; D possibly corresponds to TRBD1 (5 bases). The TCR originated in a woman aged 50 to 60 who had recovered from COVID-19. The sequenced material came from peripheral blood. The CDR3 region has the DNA TGCGCCAGCAGCCAAGAGTATCCGGGGGATGGCAATCAGCCCCAGCATTTT. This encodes CASSQEYPGDGNQPQHF.